The present TCR beta chain was sequenced within a study of T cell repertoires in ileal Crohn's disease. Overall study context: Thiopurines (around twelve) or anti-TNF agents (18) were given postoperatively to about half. Study observations and caveats: Mucosal expansions were suggested to be mainly CD8 T cells. Compared with non-smokers, active smokers at surgery showed more clonal expansions. All patients with clonality above 26.8% had endoscopic recurrence.

Repertoires were generated with immunoSEQ multiplex PCR, while TCRdb's copy carries only in-frame clones and drops some. Of about 13,000 clones in the sample, roughly 80% were seen once. This clone has just a few counts. The target antigen is unknown. Trimming removed 6 bases from V and 0 bases from J, with 15 bases in between. The germline V gene has CDR1 KGHSH and CDR2 LQKENI. The CDR3 runs to 17 residues. Input material: ileal tissue. V and J are TRBV18 and TRBJ2-6; TRBD1 might be the D (6 bases). This clonotype was sampled from an adult with Crohn's disease. CDR3 amino acids: CASSPNSQGSGANVLTF. The CDR3 nucleotides read TGTGCCAGCTCTCCGAATTCACAGGGCTCTGGGGCCAACGTCCTGACTTTC. Drawing the rest from reference TRBV18 and TRBJ2-6, the complete variable domain is NAGVMQNPRHLVRRRGQEARLRCSPMKGHSHVYWYRQLPEEGLKFMVYLQKENIIDESGMPKERFSAEFPKEGPSILRIQQVVRGDSAAYFCASSPNSQGSGANVLTFGAGSRLTVL.